This T cell receptor (beta chain) was retrieved from a study of T cell repertoires in cytomegalovirus infection. Study as a whole: CMV epitopes, recently identified HLA-C-restricted and well-studied HLA-B-restricted, were used. Carrying CMV and the relevant HLA type showed in public TCR beta signatures.

Study outcomes and limitations: Based on cumulative public TCR beta family frequency, carriers of CMV plus the relevant HLA were identified. HLA-C-restricted CMV clonotypes gave the most frequent clonotype in two of eight donors.

Each CDR3 protein gets one entry after TCRdb re-called the reads with MiXCR. There are over 100,000 distinct CDR3 sequences in the sample; around 31% occur only once, and 80% to 90% lies in the top ten. In regard to this clonotype: The antigen remains unidentified.

Germline CDR1 and CDR2: MNHEY and SVGAGI. V was shortened by 5 bases and J by 6 bases, with 17 bases between the two germline ends. This CDR3 contains 14 residues. V gene TRBV6-5 combines with J gene TRBJ2-7; tentatively, D is TRBD1 (5 bases). This receptor was taken from a human donor in good health (CMV status not recorded). Some clones in this sample may be carry-over from other donors' samples. Here the sequenced sample was CD8+ T cells from cultured PBMCs, taken from culture after CMV antigen stimulation. The DNA for the CDR3 is TGTGCCAGCAGTACAAAGGGGCCAGCGATCGAGCAGTACTTC. Encoded protein: CASSTKGPAIEQYF.